Listed here is a single TCR beta chain. TCRdb's copy holds only in-frame clones and misses some; the assay was immunoSEQ multiplex PCR. The table includes roughly 11,000 clones, about four fifths detected once. The data were obtained in a study of sequential checkpoint blockade in melanoma. Study summary: First-line arms were nivolumab then ipilimumab, or the reverse, randomized 1:1.

CDR3 size: 14 residues. The germline V gene has CDR1 LGHNA and CDR2 YNFKEQ. V shed 4 bases, J shed 4 bases, and the junction held 4 bases outside the gene matches. The sample's treatment: randomized to nivolumab then ipilimumab (arm A) or the reverse (arm B). The source of this sequence is a human donor with melanoma. The specimen comprised CD8+ T cells sorted from blood (inferred from file names), sampled from a patient given nivolumab and ipilimumab in sequence. The chain is built from TRBV4-2 and TRBJ1-5; 7 nucleotides agree with TRBD1. CDR3 protein: CASSLRDSNQPQHF. CDR3 nucleotides: TGTGCCAGCAGCCTCCGGGACAGTAATCAGCCCCAGCATTTT.